Sequencing of this T cell receptor (beta chain) was carried out in a study of T cell changes during pregnancy in multiple sclerosis (dated by TCRdb to the late 2010s). Context from the whole study: Changes in the T cell repertoire over the course of pregnancy were examined in this study in women with multiple sclerosis.

Taken from the germline V gene, the CDR1 and CDR2 loops are KGHSH and LQKENI. The CDR3 runs 15 amino acids, cysteine and phenylalanine included. Only the CDR3 part of the read is kept: 45 bases, read in frame from the first base. Trimming removed 2 bases from V and 0 bases from J; the gene matches leave 3 bases unexplained. Libraries were built with the immunoSEQ multiplex PCR assay. The clones in this table, taken by TCRdb from immuneACCESS, are in-frame only. Not every clone is retained; where verified, under half of the shortfall comes from an unresolved V gene, and the cause of the rest is unknown. Recorded for this sample are some 110,000 clones; about 94% of them occurred a single time. The ten largest clonotypes hold 1.5% of the sample. A word on this clone: The specificity of this receptor is unknown. No much larger clonotype is one base removed from it; base qualities were not supplied.

The clonotype originates from a female donor with multiple sclerosis, enrolled in a pregnancy study. The rearranged chain carries TRBV18 and TRBJ1-2, with TRBD1 identical over 7 junction bases. The sequencing used peripheral blood, collected in the third trimester of pregnancy. The nucleotides read TGTGCCAGCTCACCAGGGCAGGGGGCTAACTATGGCTACACCTTC. It is translated as CASSPGQGANYGYTF.